The 11 T cell receptor beta chains given below trace back to one sample, sequenced in a study of monozygotic twins with inflammatory bowel disease. TCRdb re-called the 5' RACE reads; every CDR3 protein appears as one record, without DNA. The listing contains 300,000 to 450,000 distinct CDR3 sequences. Sequencing input: blood. These receptors were collected from a human donor with ulcerative colitis or Crohn's disease, or a healthy co-twin of an affected twin (not recorded which).

The V and J genes are TRBV7-2 and TRBJ2-1; TCRdb returns TRBD1, unconfirmable since there is no DNA. Germline V gene sequence: CDR1 SGHTA, CDR2 FQGNSA. CDR3 length: 14 amino acids. CDR3 loop: CASSPRQRINEQFF.

The V and J genes are TRBV20-1 and TRBJ2-7; the D call of TRBD2 rests on TCRdb alone, since no DNA is present to check it. Germline CDR1 reads DFQATT; CDR2 reads SNEGSKA (reference sequence). This CDR3 spans 16 amino acids. CDR3 region: CSARLGPGAQTYEQYF.

The chain recombines TRBV7-2 with TRBJ2-5. Germline V gene sequence: CDR1 SGHTA, CDR2 FQGNSA. The CDR3 sequence is 14 residues long. The chain's CDR3 is CASSLTGVLETQYF.

The J gene is TRBJ2-1, the V gene TRBV15; TCRdb gives TRBD1 as the D gene, but with no DNA this cannot be confirmed. CDR1 and CDR2 from the germline V gene are LNHNV and YYDKDF (reference sequence). The CDR3 sequence is 14 residues long. CDR3 region: CATLRQSSYNEQFF.

The chain couples TRBV9 to TRBJ1-2; checking the TCRdb D call of TRBD1 is not possible without DNA. Germline V gives CDR1 SGDLS, CDR2 YYNGEE. The CDR3 spans 17 residues. The CDR3 region is CASSHVAGGRGGYGYTF.

The V and J genes are TRBV4-3 and TRBJ1-5; TCRdb's D call of TRBD1 is untestable without DNA. Germline assignment: CDR1 LGHNA and CDR2 YSLEER. The CDR3 runs 16 residues. This CDR3 is CASSQGWGQGSQPQHF.

The gene calls are TRBV6-2 or TRBV6-3 and TRBJ2-7; TCRdb's D call, TRBD1, is unchecked because there is no DNA. From germline, CDR1 is MNHEY and CDR2 SVGEGT. CDR3 length: 16 residues. CDR3 amino acids: CASSYFRDRGTYEQYF.

This CDR3 is CASSFDRFRGKYYEQYF. The chain is built from TRBV12-3 or TRBV12-4 and TRBJ2-7; TCRdb proposes TRBD1, but this gene call is untestable without DNA. This CDR3 is 17 amino acids long.

The chain employs TRBV7-9 and TRBJ2-7; with no DNA, the TCRdb D assignment of TRBD2 cannot be verified. The germline V gene encodes CDR1 SEHNR and CDR2 FQNEAQ (reference sequence). CDR3 length: 12 amino acids. The CDR3 sequence is CASSTAGYEQYF.

J is TRBJ2-7 and V is TRBV3-1; checking the TCRdb D call of TRBD2 is not possible without DNA. This CDR3 comprises 12 residues. CDR1 LGHDT and CDR2 YNNKEL come from the germline V gene (reference sequence). This CDR3 reads CASSQVTSTPYF.

The gene calls are TRBV4-2 and TRBJ1-5; TCRdb designates TRBD1, a call that cannot be tested without DNA. The CDR3 is 16 amino acids. CDR1 and CDR2 from the germline V gene are LGHNA and YNFKEQ. CDR3 protein: CASSRQTGGSNQPQHF.